The text below deals with one T cell receptor (beta chain). The entry originates in a study of blood T cell repertoires in COVID-19. Germline V lookup: CDR1 MNHEY, CDR2 SVGAGI. The CDR3 runs to 15 residues. V was trimmed by 2 bases and J by 5 bases, leaving 15 bases between them. Using immunoSEQ multiplex PCR, the repertoire was profiled, and TCRdb retains in-frame clones only, with some absent. The sample contains about 150,000 clones, less than 95% of which appear only once. The TCR originated in a man aged 45-65 years with acute or convalescent COVID-19. The sequenced sample consisted of peripheral blood. V gene TRBV6-5 combines with J gene TRBJ1-2, with a possible D match to TRBD1 (6 bases). The CDR3 loop reads CASSYIPGHSYGYTF. For the CDR3, the DNA is TGTGCCAGCAGTTACATCCCGGGACATTCGTATGGCTACACCTTC.